This TCR beta chain is from a study of cytomegalovirus exposure and HLA in healthy donors. Study-wide findings and caveats: Confirmation in vitro established that a few CMV-associated chains were specific for CMV antigens. The majority of CMV-associated TCR beta chains were reported as apparently HLA-restricted in a later analysis.

CDR3 size: 14 residues. Germline-derived CDR1 and CDR2 are SGHAT and FQDESV (reference sequence). Trimming took 5 bases from V and 3 from J; bases not matched to a gene: 7. Researchers ran the PCR with 60 Vbeta and 13 Jbeta primers. Sequenced by immunoSEQ multiplex PCR; TCRdb stores in-frame clones only, minus some. In the table there are 150,000 or so clones, about 70% of which are singletons. Points on this clone: Its specificity is not known.

The sequencing input was PBMCs. This TCR was sampled from a man aged 25 to 45 in good health and CMV-seropositive. This chain links TRBV11-1 with TRBJ2-7, with 7 bases that match TRBD1. The CDR3: CASSTVQGRYEQYF. CDR3 DNA sequence: TGTGCCAGCAGCACCGTACAGGGGCGCTACGAGCAGTACTTC.